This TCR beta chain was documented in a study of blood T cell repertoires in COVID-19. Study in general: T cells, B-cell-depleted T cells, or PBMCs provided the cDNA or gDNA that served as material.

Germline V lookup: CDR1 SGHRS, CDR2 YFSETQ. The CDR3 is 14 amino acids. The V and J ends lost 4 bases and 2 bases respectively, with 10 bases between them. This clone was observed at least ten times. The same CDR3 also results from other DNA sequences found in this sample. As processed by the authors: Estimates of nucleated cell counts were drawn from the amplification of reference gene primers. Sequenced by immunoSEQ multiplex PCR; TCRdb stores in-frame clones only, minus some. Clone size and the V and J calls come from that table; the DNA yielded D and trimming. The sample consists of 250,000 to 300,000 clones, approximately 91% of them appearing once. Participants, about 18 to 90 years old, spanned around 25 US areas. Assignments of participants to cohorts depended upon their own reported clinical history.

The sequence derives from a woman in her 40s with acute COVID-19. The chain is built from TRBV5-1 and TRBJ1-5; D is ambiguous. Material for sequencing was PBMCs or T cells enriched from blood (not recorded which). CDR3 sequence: CASSLDTGNQPQHF. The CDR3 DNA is TGCGCCAGCAGCCTCGACACCGGCAATCAGCCCCAGCATTTT.